This T cell receptor beta chain was sequenced during a study of T cell changes during pregnancy in multiple sclerosis. CDR3 length: 14 residues. Germline CDR1 SGHTA, CDR2 FQGNSA. Deletions cut 5 bases from V and 4 bases from J, with 15 bases between. Generated by immunoSEQ multiplex PCR, the TCRdb table keeps only in-frame clones and is missing some. In the table there are about 40,000 clones, about 87% of which are singletons. This receptor was identified in a female donor in good health, enrolled as a control in a pregnancy study. Material: peripheral blood, obtained in the first trimester of pregnancy. V usage is TRBV7-2 and J usage is TRBJ2-7; TRBD2 is a possible D gene (5 bases). CDR3 region: CASSLTGGSYEQYF. Here the CDR3 DNA reads TGTGCCAGCAGCCTCACCGGCGGGTCATACGAGCAGTACTTC.